This T cell receptor beta chain was observed in a study of technical replicates of blood from a handful of donors. Trimming removed 3 bases from V and 0 bases from J, with 9 bases in between. Germline V CDR1 and CDR2: GTSNPN, SVGIG (reference sequence). The CDR3 spans 14 residues. Assay used: immunoSEQ multiplex PCR; TCRdb lists only in-frame clones, some missing. The sample contains about 80,000 clones, roughly 90% of which appear only once. Material: T cells isolated from PBMCs. The TCR comes from a human donor in good health. The chain has TRBV30 and TRBJ1-3; D unclear. CDR3 DNA: TGTGCCTGGAGCCTTAGTGGCTCTGGAAACACCATATATTTT. This codes for CAWSLSGSGNTIYF.